These 16 T cell receptor beta chains were all obtained from the same sample, sequenced in a study of monozygotic twins with inflammatory bowel disease. TCRdb reprocessed the 5' RACE reads, keeping one entry per CDR3 protein, no DNA. The sample table includes about 450,000 distinct CDR3 sequences. The sample was blood. The receptor set was obtained from a human donor with ulcerative colitis or Crohn's disease, or a healthy co-twin of an affected twin (not recorded which).

V is TRBV6-2 or TRBV6-3 and J is TRBJ1-5; there is no DNA to check the TCRdb D call of TRBD1. The CDR3 has 15 amino acids. Looked up from germline, CDR1 is MNHEY and CDR2 is SVGEGT. This chain's CDR3 is CASSYEGQGSGPQHF.

The genes are TRBV15 and TRBJ2-7. Germline V gene lookup returns CDR1 LNHNV and CDR2 YYDKDF (reference sequence). The CDR3 has 13 residues. CDR3 in amino acids: CATSGLASYEQYF. The full variable domain, completed using reference TRBV15 and TRBJ2-7, is DAMVIQNPRYQVTQFGKPVTLSCSQTLNHNVMYWYQQKSSQAPKLLFHYYDKDFNNEADTPDNFQSRRPNTSFCFLDIRSPGLGDTAMYLCATSGLASYEQYFGPGTRLTVT.

The chain uses TRBV5-1 and TRBJ2-2; TCRdb indicates TRBD2, and absent DNA this call remains unverified. Germline V gene data show CDR1 as SGHRS and CDR2 as YFSETQ. This CDR3 has 15 residues. CDR3 region: CASSRPPGLSGELFF.

The rearrangement uses TRBV6-1 and TRBJ2-1; the TRBD2 assignment by TCRdb is unverifiable without DNA. This CDR3 is built from 15 residues. Germline V gene lookup returns CDR1 MNHNS and CDR2 SASEGT. The CDR3 protein is CASSEGRASGNEQFF.

The chain employs TRBV6-1 and TRBJ2-2; the D gene TCRdb calls, TRBD2, cannot be checked with no DNA. This CDR3 has 15 residues. Germline V gene lookup returns CDR1 MNHNS and CDR2 SASEGT. This chain's CDR3 is CASSPWASVTGELFF.

J is TRBJ2-1 and V is TRBV7-9. In germline, CDR1 is SEHNR, CDR2 FQNEAQ (reference sequence). This CDR3 has 14 residues. The CDR3 loop reads CASTQKGIYNEQFF. Full variable domain (missing parts from reference TRBV7-9 and TRBJ2-1): DTGVSQNPRHKITKRGQNVTFRCDPISEHNRLYWYRQTLGQGPEFLTYFQNEAQLEKSRLLSDRFSAERPKGSFSTLEIQRTEQGDSAMYLCASTQKGIYNEQFFGPGTRLTVL.

The chain joins TRBV5-1 to TRBJ2-3; TCRdb's assignment of TRBD1 cannot be checked, as there is no DNA. This CDR3 is built from 12 residues. Germline V gene sequence: CDR1 SGHRS, CDR2 YFSETQ. CDR3 loop: CASRGSGGTQYF. The full variable domain, its missing parts supplied by reference TRBV5-1 and TRBJ2-3, is KAGVTQTPRYLIKTRGQQVTLSCSPISGHRSVSWYQQTPGQGLQFLFEYFSETQRNKGNFPGRFSGRQFSNSRSEMNVSTLELGDSALYLCASRGSGGTQYFGPGTRLTVL.

V and J are TRBV2 and TRBJ2-3; with no DNA, the TCRdb D assignment of TRBD2 cannot be verified. In germline, CDR1 is SNHLY, CDR2 FYNNEI. There are 14 residues in the CDR3. The CDR3 loop is CASSESSGTDTQYF.

The rearrangement uses TRBV19 and TRBJ1-5. Per the germline V gene, CDR1 is LNHDA and CDR2 is SQIVND (reference sequence). The CDR3 is made up of 15 amino acids. The CDR3 region is CASTPLGLPNQPQHF.

This chain uses TRBV2 with TRBJ2-7; without DNA, the TCRdb call of TRBD1 cannot be checked. CDR1 is SNHLY, CDR2 FYNNEI, per germline. The CDR3 length is 12 residues. The CDR3 sequence: CASTQTGPEQYF.

The chain is built from TRBV23-1 and TRBJ2-5. TRBV23-1 is an open reading frame whose function is uncertain. The length of the CDR3 is 13 residues. CDR3 loop: CASSQSNEETQYF.

The chain's CDR3 is CASSLRDRGESLPQHF. This rearrangement joins TRBV7-8 to TRBJ1-5; as DNA is missing, the TRBD1 call by TCRdb cannot be tested. The CDR3 sequence is 16 residues long. Germline V CDR1 and CDR2: SGHVS, FQNEAQ.

The chain joins TRBV6-5 to TRBJ2-7. This CDR3 comprises 15 residues. Germline V gives CDR1 MNHEY, CDR2 SVGAGI. Here the CDR3 reads CASSYSTSGPYEQYF.

The rearrangement links TRBV15 to TRBJ1-2. The CDR3 is 15 amino acids. CDR1 is LNHNV and CDR2 is YYDKDF in the germline V gene (reference sequence). The CDR3 loop is CATSSDLERNYGYTF.

The chain recombines TRBV12-3 or TRBV12-4 with TRBJ2-7. The CDR3 loop spans 12 amino acids. CDR3: CASSETHYEQYF.

The chain is built from TRBV3-1 and TRBJ1-1. The length of the CDR3 is 16 residues. In germline, CDR1 is LGHDT, CDR2 YNNKEL (reference sequence). This chain's CDR3 is CASSQDPGRTVTEAFF.